Each of the 3 T cell receptor beta chains below was sequenced from the same sample in a study of shared clonotypes between healthy human individuals. CD8 cells regarded as naive lacked CD45RO, were positively chosen for CCR7, and omitted terminally differentiated effector memory CD45RA+ cells. Libraries were prepared by immunoSEQ multiplex PCR; TCRdb keeps only in-frame clonotypes and omits some of them. This sample carries millions of clones, over 85% of them seen once, and the ten largest clones take 1.1%. Sequenced material: naive CD8+ T cells sorted from blood. These TCRs come from a man aged 18-30 years in good health.

The chain employs TRBV11-2 and TRBJ2-7; D remains ambiguous. From germline, CDR1 is SGHAT and CDR2 FQNNGV. With 1 base removed from V and 1 base from J, the gap between germline ends came to 11 bases. This CDR3 is built from 15 residues. The CDR3 DNA reads as TGTGCCAGCAGCTTAGGCGCAAGCAGGTCCTACGAGCAGTACTTC. Amino acid sequence: CASSLGASRSYEQYF.

V usage is TRBV5-1 and J usage is TRBJ1-6; the D gene is possibly TRBD1 (6 bases). V shed 1 base and J shed 0 bases, with 8 bases lying between them. Germline loops: CDR1 SGHRS, CDR2 YFSETQ. There are 16 residues in the CDR3. As DNA, the CDR3 is TGCGCCAGCAGCTTGACAGGGTACTCCTATAATTCACCCCTCCACTTT. This encodes CASSLTGYSYNSPLHF.

V and J are TRBV9 and TRBJ2-2; possibly TRBD1 or TRBD2 for D (5 bases each). The CDR3 runs to 13 residues. Germline V gene lookup returns CDR1 SGDLS and CDR2 YYNGEE. V lost 0 bases and J 9 bases, leaving 9 bases between the germline ends. Here the CDR3 DNA reads TGTGCCAGCAGCGTAGTCGAGGGGAGGGAGCTGTTTTTT. This encodes CASSVVEGRELFF.